The rows below give T cell receptor beta chains drawn from one sample of a study of PD-L1 blockade in urothelial cancer. Here immunoSEQ multiplex PCR was the method, and the copy in TCRdb shows in-frame clones only, minus some. This table has fewer than 60,000 clones, around four fifths appearing once. The material was PBMCs, obtained around atezolizumab (anti-PD-L1) treatment. Source of these receptors: a man in his 70s with urothelial cancer. Each CDR3 is given with its conserved first and last residue. D genes are given only for firm matches. A row's size may be missing; if present it is once, few, many or a size class.

d_gene | abundance | j_gene | v_gene | CDR3aa | CDR3nt
NA | NA | TRBJ2-3 | TRBV30 | CAWIMTASRRDTQYF | TGTGCCTGGATTATGACCGCCTCTAGGAGAGATACGCAGTATTTT
TRBD2 | NA | TRBJ2-1 | TRBV7-9 | CAVRGGSSYNEQFF | TGTGCCGTACGCGGGGGTAGCTCCTACAATGAGCAGTTCTTC
NA | NA | TRBJ2-1 | TRBV5-4 | CASSLSARRSYNEQFF | TGTGCCAGCAGCTTGTCGGCCAGGCGCTCCTACAATGAGCAGTTCTTC
NA | NA | TRBJ2-6 | TRBV19 | CASSIVNSITGANVLTF | TGTGCCAGTAGTATAGTTAACAGTATAACTGGGGCCAACGTCCTGACTTTC
TRBD1 | NA | TRBJ2-1 | TRBV7-6 | CASSFGTGVLNEQFF | TGTGCCAGCAGCTTCGGGACAGGGGTGCTCAATGAGCAGTTCTTC
TRBD2 | NA | TRBJ2-3 | TRBV29-1 | CSVGVAGGDTQYF | TGCAGCGTTGGGGTAGCGGGAGGCGATACGCAGTATTTT
TRBD1 | NA | TRBJ1-2 | TRBV5-1 | CASSLGQGSYGYTF | TGCGCCAGCAGCTTGGGACAGGGTAGCTATGGCTACACCTTC
NA | NA | TRBJ2-1 | TRBV7-9 | CASSPSGGTAFSSYNEQFF | TGTGCCAGCAGCCCGTCCGGCGGGACGGCTTTTAGCTCCTACAATGAGCAGTTCTTC
TRBD1 | NA | TRBJ1-5 | TRBV6-6 | CASSMTGNSNQPQHF | TGTGCCAGCAGTATGACAGGGAATAGCAATCAGCCCCAGCATTTT
NA | NA | TRBJ1-1 | TRBV29-1 | CSVLRSTLNTEAFF | TGCAGCGTTCTCAGGTCCACACTGAACACTGAAGCTTTCTTT
TRBD1 | NA | TRBJ1-2 | TRBV29-1 | CSVGGQEKGGYTF | TGCAGCGTTGGAGGACAGGAGAAAGGCGGCTACACCTTC
TRBD1 | once | TRBJ1-1 | TRBV6-1 | CASGRQGATEAFF | TGTGCCAGCGGAAGACAGGGGGCCACTGAAGCTTTCTTT
TRBD2 | few | TRBJ2-1 | TRBV11-2 | CASSLISGRGNEQFF | TGTGCCAGCAGCTTAATTAGCGGGAGAGGCAATGAGCAGTTCTTC
NA | NA | TRBJ2-3 | TRBV29-1 | CSVPPPGQGTDTQYF | TGCAGCGTTCCACCCCCGGGACAAGGCACAGATACGCAGTATTTT
NA | NA | TRBJ1-5 | TRBV19 | CASSIVVGSQPQHF | TGTGCCAGTAGTATAGTAGTGGGGAGTCAGCCCCAGCATTTT
NA | NA | TRBJ1-2 | TRBV7-2 | CASSRAGEGGYTF | TGTGCCAGTTCAAGGGCCGGGGAGGGAGGCTACACCTTC
NA | NA | TRBJ1-2 | TRBV18 | CASSPPGKANYGYTF | TGTGCCAGCTCACCCCCCGGGAAAGCTAACTATGGCTACACCTTC
TRBD2 | NA | TRBJ2-5 | TRBV5-1 | CASSLVGLAGGETQYF | TGCGCCAGCAGCTTGGTCGGACTAGCGGGAGGAGAGACCCAGTACTTC
TRBD1 | NA | TRBJ2-1 | TRBV5-1 | CASSSEGGTGQASYNEQFF | TGCGCCAGCAGCTCAGAAGGTGGAACGGGACAGGCATCCTACAATGAGCAGTTCTTC
NA | NA | TRBJ2-1 | TRBV7-3 | CASSLTSLDEQFF | TGTGCCAGCAGCCTAACTAGTCTCGATGAGCAGTTCTTC
TRBD1 | NA | TRBJ1-1 | TRBV7-8 | CASTREGQVNTEAFF | TGTGCCAGCACCCGAGAAGGACAGGTGAACACTGAAGCTTTCTTT
NA | few | TRBJ1-1 | TRBV2 | CASHDSNTEAFF | TGTGCCAGCCATGACAGCAACACTGAAGCTTTCTTT
NA | NA | TRBJ1-2 | TRBV2 | CASRGGAYGYTF | TGTGCCAGCAGGGGAGGGGCCTATGGCTACACCTTC